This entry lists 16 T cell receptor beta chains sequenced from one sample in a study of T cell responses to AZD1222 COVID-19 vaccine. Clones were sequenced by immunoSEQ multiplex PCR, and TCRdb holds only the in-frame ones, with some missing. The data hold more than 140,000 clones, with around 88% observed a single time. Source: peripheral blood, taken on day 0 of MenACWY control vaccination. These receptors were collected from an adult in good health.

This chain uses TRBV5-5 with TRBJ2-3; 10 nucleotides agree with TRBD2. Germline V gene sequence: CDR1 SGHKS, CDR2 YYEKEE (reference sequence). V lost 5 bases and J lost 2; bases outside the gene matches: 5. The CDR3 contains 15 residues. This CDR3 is CASSSLAGATDTQYF. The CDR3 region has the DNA TGTGCCAGCAGTTCGCTAGCGGGGGCCACAGATACGCAGTATTTT.

Written as DNA, the CDR3 is TGTGCCAGCAGCCGCGGGGACTACCAAGAGACCCAGTACTTC. Its protein is CASSRGDYQETQYF. This rearrangement joins TRBV5-8 to TRBJ2-5, with D perhaps TRBD2 (6 bases). This CDR3 spans 14 amino acids. Germline CDR1 reads SGHTS; CDR2 reads YDEGEE. V lost 4 bases to trimming and J lost 0 bases, with 10 bases between them.

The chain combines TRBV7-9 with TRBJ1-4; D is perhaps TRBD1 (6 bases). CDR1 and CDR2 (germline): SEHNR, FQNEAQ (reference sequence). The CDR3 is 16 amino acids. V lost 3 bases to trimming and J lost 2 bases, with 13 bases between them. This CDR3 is CASSFMGRGTNEKLFF. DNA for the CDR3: TGTGCCAGCAGCTTTATGGGAAGGGGGACTAATGAAAAACTGTTTTTT.

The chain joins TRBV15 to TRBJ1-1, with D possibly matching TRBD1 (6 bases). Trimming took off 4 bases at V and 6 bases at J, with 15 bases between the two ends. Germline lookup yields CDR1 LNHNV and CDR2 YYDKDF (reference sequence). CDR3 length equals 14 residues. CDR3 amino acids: CATSKPLGGSEAFF. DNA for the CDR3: TGTGCCACCAGCAAACCTCTGGGGGGCTCTGAAGCTTTCTTT.

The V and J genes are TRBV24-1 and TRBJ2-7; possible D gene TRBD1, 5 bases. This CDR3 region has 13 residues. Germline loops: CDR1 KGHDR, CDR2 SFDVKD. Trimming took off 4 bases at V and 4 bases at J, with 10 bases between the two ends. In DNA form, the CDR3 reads TGTGCCACCAGTGAAGGGGCGTTTTACGAGCAGTACTTC. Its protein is CATSEGAFYEQYF.

The CDR3 nucleotides are TGTGCCAGCTCACTATCAGGGCAAAGGAACGAGCAGTACTTC. Translated: CASSLSGQRNEQYF. The chain has TRBV18 and TRBJ2-7; TRBD1 might be the D (5 bases). The CDR3 is made up of 14 amino acids. The germline CDR1 and CDR2 sequences are KGHSH and LQKENI. Deletions cut 4 bases from V and 5 bases from J, with 15 bases between. The variable domain in full, with the rest retrieved from reference TRBV18 and TRBJ2-7, is NAGVMQNPRHLVRRRGQEARLRCSPMKGHSHVYWYRQLPEEGLKFMVYLQKENIIDESGMPKERFSAEFPKEGPSILRIQQVVRGDSAAYFCASSLSGQRNEQYFGPGTRLTVT.

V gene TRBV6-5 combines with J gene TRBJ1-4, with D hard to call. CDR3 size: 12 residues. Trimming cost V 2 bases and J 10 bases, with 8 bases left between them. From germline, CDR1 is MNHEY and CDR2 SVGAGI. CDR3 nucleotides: TGTGCCAGCAGTTACCAGAACCCAAAACTGTTTTTT. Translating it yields CASSYQNPKLFF.

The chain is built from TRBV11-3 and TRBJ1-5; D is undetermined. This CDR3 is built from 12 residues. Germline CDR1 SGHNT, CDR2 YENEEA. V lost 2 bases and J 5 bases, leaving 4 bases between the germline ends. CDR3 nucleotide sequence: TGTGCCAGCAGCTTATCCGATCAGCCCCAGCATTTT. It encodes CASSLSDQPQHF.

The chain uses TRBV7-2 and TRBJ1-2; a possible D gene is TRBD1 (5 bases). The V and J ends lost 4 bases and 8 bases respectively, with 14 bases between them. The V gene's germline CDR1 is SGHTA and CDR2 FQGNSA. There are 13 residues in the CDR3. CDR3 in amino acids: CASSSRDGRGYTF. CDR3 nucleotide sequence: TGTGCCAGCAGCTCTAGGGACGGACGCGGCTACACCTTC.

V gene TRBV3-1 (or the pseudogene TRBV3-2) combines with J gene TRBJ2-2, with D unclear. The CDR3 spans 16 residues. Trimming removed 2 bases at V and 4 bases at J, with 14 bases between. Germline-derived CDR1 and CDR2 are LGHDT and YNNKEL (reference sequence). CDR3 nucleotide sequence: TGTGCCAGCAGCCAACTGCGAGGAGTTGCCACCGGGGAGCTGTTTTTT. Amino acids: CASSQLRGVATGELFF.

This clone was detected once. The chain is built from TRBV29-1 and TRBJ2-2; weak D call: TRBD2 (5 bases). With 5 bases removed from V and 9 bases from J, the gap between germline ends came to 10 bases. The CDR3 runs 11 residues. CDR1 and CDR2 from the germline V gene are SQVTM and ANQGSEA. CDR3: CSVTEARELFF. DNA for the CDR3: TGCAGCGTTACGGAGGCCCGGGAGCTGTTTTTT.

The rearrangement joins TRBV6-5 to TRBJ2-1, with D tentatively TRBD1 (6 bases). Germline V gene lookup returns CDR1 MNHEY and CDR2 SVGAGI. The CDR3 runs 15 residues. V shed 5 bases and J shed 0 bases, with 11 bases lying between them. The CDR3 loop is CASSLTGFSYNEQFF. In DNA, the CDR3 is TGTGCCAGCAGTCTTACAGGGTTCTCCTACAATGAGCAGTTCTTC.

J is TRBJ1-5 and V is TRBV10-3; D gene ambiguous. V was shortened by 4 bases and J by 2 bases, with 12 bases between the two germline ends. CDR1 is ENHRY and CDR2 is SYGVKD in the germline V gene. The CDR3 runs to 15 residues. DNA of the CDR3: TGTGCCATCAGTGCTGGAGAGACGGGCAATCAGCCCCAGCATTTT. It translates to CAISAGETGNQPQHF.

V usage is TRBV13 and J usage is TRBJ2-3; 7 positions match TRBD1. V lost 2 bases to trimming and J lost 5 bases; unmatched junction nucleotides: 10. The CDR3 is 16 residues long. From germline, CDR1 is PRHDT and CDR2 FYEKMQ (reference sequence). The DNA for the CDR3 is TGTGCCAGCAGCTTAAGTAGAGGGGGCAGCCTAGATACGCAGTATTTT. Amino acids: CASSLSRGGSLDTQYF.

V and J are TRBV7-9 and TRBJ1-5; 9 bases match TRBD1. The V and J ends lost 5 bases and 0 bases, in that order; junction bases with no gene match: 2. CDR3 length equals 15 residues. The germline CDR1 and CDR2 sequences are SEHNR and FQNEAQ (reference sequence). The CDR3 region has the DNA TGTGCCAGCAGCCTACAGGGGGCTAGCAATCAGCCCCAGCATTTT. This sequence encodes CASSLQGASNQPQHF.

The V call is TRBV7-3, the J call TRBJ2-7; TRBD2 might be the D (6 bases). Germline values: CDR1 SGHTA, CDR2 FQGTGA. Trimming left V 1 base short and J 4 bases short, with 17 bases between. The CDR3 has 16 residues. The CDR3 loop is CASSLMLTSNYYEQYF. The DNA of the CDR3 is TGTGCCAGCAGCTTAATGCTCACTAGCAACTATTACGAGCAGTACTTC.